A selection of T cell receptor beta chains follows, all from one sample in a study of T-cell memory formation after mild COVID-19. TCRdb re-called the 5' RACE reads through MiXCR, storing one row per CDR3 protein. The sample has a few hundred thousand distinct CDR3 sequences; around 28% are singletons. Sample: PBMCs or a T cell subset sorted from them (not recorded which). The receptor set was obtained from an adult woman who had mild COVID-19 (a few samples of this study predate the infection). Cell type and time point are not known. The CDR3 runs from the conserved cysteine through the conserved F or W. A D gene is named only where the DNA matches it firmly. The size entry is marked missing in some rows and otherwise reads once, few, many or a size class.

v_gene	j_gene	d_gene	abundance	CDR3aa	CDR3nt
TRBV12-3/TRBV12-4	TRBJ2-1	TRBD1	.	CASADRVGWNEQFF	TGTGCCAGCGCGGACAGGGTGGGGTGGAATGAGCAGTTCTTC
TRBV18	TRBJ1-1	.	.	CASSPPRELRTEAFF	TGTGCCAGCTCACCACCCAGGGAGCTTCGCACTGAAGCTTTCTTT
TRBV9	TRBJ1-2	.	few	CASSPHGGGGYTF	TGTGCCAGCAGCCCCCACGGGGGAGGGGGCTACACCTTC
TRBV12-3/TRBV12-4	TRBJ2-2	.	.	CASIRGEAPGELFF	TGTGCCAGCATCAGGGGGGAGGCTCCCGGGGAGCTGTTTTTT
TRBV5-6	TRBJ2-7	.	.	CASREGAAYEQYF	TGTGCCAGCAGGGAAGGAGCAGCCTACGAGCAGTACTTC
TRBV5-1	TRBJ1-2	.	.	CASSWDTGYDNTF	TGCGCCAGCAGCTGGGATACAGGGTACGATAACACCTTC
TRBV6-5	TRBJ1-1	TRBD1	.	CASSSPDREGTEAFF	TGTGCCAGCAGTTCACCGGACAGGGAGGGGACTGAAGCTTTCTTT
TRBV20-1	TRBJ1-5	.	few	CSAYSGFSNQPQHF	TGCAGTGCATACTCAGGGTTTAGCAATCAGCCCCAGCATTTT
TRBV7-3	TRBJ2-5	.	.	CASSLDPRGTLSYQETQYF	TGTGCCAGCAGCTTGGACCCTAGGGGCACCCTCTCGTACCAAGAGACCCAGTACTTC
TRBV6-5	TRBJ1-2	TRBD1	.	CASSQGGEVRHGYTF	TGTGCCAGCAGTCAGGGGGGGGAGGTACGCCATGGCTACACCTTC
TRBV5-6	TRBJ2-7	.	.	CASRRGGSEQYF	TGTGCCAGCAGACGAGGAGGGTCCGAGCAGTACTTC
TRBV12-3/TRBV12-4	TRBJ1-2	.	.	CASSLVGQSYYGYTF	TGTGCCAGCAGTTTGGTTGGACAGAGTTACTATGGCTACACCTTC
TRBV4-3	TRBJ2-2	TRBD2	few	CASSQDWLAGVSTAGELFF	TGCGCCAGCAGCCAAGATTGGCTAGCGGGAGTTAGTACGGCCGGGGAGCTGTTTTTT
TRBV29-1	TRBJ2-5	.	few	CSAKGETQYF	TGCAGCGCCAAGGGAGAGACCCAGTACTTC
TRBV4-3	TRBJ2-1	TRBD1	.	CASSPITGQGGNEQFF	TGCGCCAGCAGCCCAATAACGGGACAGGGAGGCAATGAGCAGTTCTTC
TRBV7-8	TRBJ2-1	TRBD2	.	CASSLGKLAGGLRRYNEQFF	TGTGCCAGCAGCTTAGGGAAACTAGCGGGAGGGCTCCGACGCTACAATGAGCAGTTCTTC
TRBV9	TRBJ1-5	TRBD1	few	CASSVGDRVNQPQHF	TGTGCCAGCAGCGTAGGGGACAGGGTCAATCAGCCCCAGCATTTT
TRBV11-2	TRBJ2-1	.	many	CASRSMRTNEQFF	TGTGCCAGCAGAAGCATGAGAACCAATGAGCAGTTCTTC
TRBV5-5	TRBJ2-7	TRBD1	.	CASSPGTGENEQYF	TGTGCCAGCAGCCCGGGGACAGGGGAAAACGAGCAGTACTTC
TRBV7-8	TRBJ2-7	.	few	CASSLAGAHRQYF	TGTGCCAGCAGCTTAGCCGGGGCCCACCGGCAGTACTTC
TRBV6-2/TRBV6-3	TRBJ2-1	.	.	CASSYVTSYNEQFF	TGTGCCAGCAGTTACGTGACTTCCTACAATGAGCAGTTCTTC
TRBV3-1	TRBJ2-2	TRBD2	.	CASSQAGGDSGELFF	TGTGCCAGCAGCCAAGCGGGGGGGGACTCCGGGGAGCTGTTTTTT
TRBV4-1	TRBJ1-4	.	few	CASSQDRAGATNEKLFF	TGCGCCAGCAGCCAAGATCGAGCCGGTGCAACTAATGAAAAACTGTTTTTT
TRBV6-2/TRBV6-3	TRBJ1-2	.	.	CASRAGNNYGYTF	TGTGCCAGCAGGGCCGGGAACAACTATGGCTACACCTTC
TRBV5-1	TRBJ2-1	TRBD2	few	CASSLGLAGSSYNEQFF	TGCGCCAGCAGCTTGGGACTAGCGGGGTCCTCCTACAATGAGCAGTTCTTC
TRBV20-1	TRBJ2-3	.	few	CSARDRQGRVITSTDTQYF	TGCAGTGCTAGAGATCGTCAGGGTAGGGTTATAACTAGCACAGATACGCAGTATTTT
TRBV7-9	TRBJ1-1	.	few	CASSLPGINTEAFF	TGTGCCAGCAGCTTACCCGGGATTAACACTGAAGCTTTCTTT
TRBV30	TRBJ1-1	TRBD1	few	CAWSWTGRTEAFF	TGTGCCTGGAGTTGGACAGGGCGCACTGAAGCTTTCTTT
TRBV4-1	TRBJ2-7	.	.	CASSQDDDSRYEQYF	TGCGCCAGCAGCCAAGATGATGACAGCCGCTACGAGCAGTACTTC
TRBV18	TRBJ2-1	.	.	CASSPERASEQFF	TGTGCCAGCTCACCAGAAAGGGCGAGTGAGCAGTTCTTC
TRBV5-1	TRBJ1-3	.	.	CASSLGASSGNTIYF	TGCGCCAGCAGCTTGGGGGCTAGCTCTGGAAACACCATATATTTT
TRBV7-3	TRBJ2-2	TRBD2	few	CASSPGSRLAGEAGELFF	TGTGCCAGCAGTCCAGGAAGTCGACTAGCGGGAGAGGCCGGGGAGCTGTTTTTT
TRBV15	TRBJ1-2	.	few	CATSRGEGGYGYTF	TGTGCCACCAGCAGAGGGGAGGGGGGCTATGGCTACACCTTC
TRBV15	TRBJ2-1	.	many	CATSRDPQGWEFF	TGTGCCACCAGCAGAGATCCGCAGGGGTGGGAGTTCTTC
TRBV12-3/TRBV12-4	TRBJ1-2	.	.	CASSWGVDYGYTF	TGTGCCAGCAGTTGGGGGGTGGACTATGGCTACACCTTC
TRBV9	TRBJ2-5	TRBD1	.	CASSPRGDRVETQYF	TGTGCCAGCAGCCCACGAGGGGACAGGGTGGAGACCCAGTACTTC
TRBV10-3	TRBJ1-2	.	once	CAISGGADGYTF	TGTGCCATCAGTGGGGGCGCGGACGGCTACACCTTC
TRBV7-9	TRBJ2-3	TRBD2	.	CASSLGDYLTDTQYF	TGTGCCAGCAGCTTAGGGGACTATCTCACAGATACGCAGTATTTT
TRBV2	TRBJ2-1	.	.	CASTGEIRQFF	TGTGCCAGCACAGGGGAAATTCGTCAGTTCTTC
TRBV2	TRBJ2-7	.	few	CASSPGLGSYEQYF	TGTGCCAGCAGTCCAGGGCTAGGCTCCTACGAGCAGTACTTC
TRBV6-2/TRBV6-3	TRBJ2-5	.	.	CASTAFGAGLQETQYF	TGTGCCAGCACCGCCTTCGGGGCAGGGTTACAAGAGACCCAGTACTTC
TRBV9	TRBJ2-3	.	few	CASSVAGGSRTDTQYF	TGTGCCAGCAGCGTAGCTGGCGGGTCACGGACAGATACGCAGTATTTT
TRBV6-5	TRBJ2-7	.	.	CASSQLGVGSYEQYF	TGTGCCAGCAGTCAGCTCGGGGTCGGTTCCTACGAGCAGTACTTC
TRBV2	TRBJ2-7	.	.	CASRADTRREQYF	TGTGCCAGCAGGGCGGACACAAGGAGGGAGCAGTACTTC
TRBV5-6	TRBJ1-4	.	.	CASSLKVGVWNEKLFF	TGTGCCAGCAGCTTGAAGGTCGGGGTTTGGAATGAAAAACTGTTTTTT
TRBV5-1	TRBJ1-2	.	.	CASRAPEANYGYTF	TGCGCCAGCAGAGCGCCGGAAGCTAACTATGGCTACACCTTC
TRBV5-1	TRBJ2-2	.	.	CASSLVGSRLNTGELFF	TGCGCCAGCAGCTTGGTCGGCAGCAGGCTTAACACCGGGGAGCTGTTTTTT
TRBV4-1	TRBJ2-5	TRBD2	.	CASSPPLAGSESQETQYF	TGCGCCAGCAGCCCCCCGCTAGCGGGCTCCGAGTCCCAAGAGACCCAGTACTTC
TRBV12-3/TRBV12-4	TRBJ1-2	.	few	CASTRTVNYGYTF	TGTGCCAGCACCCGGACTGTCAACTATGGCTACACCTTC
TRBV20-1	TRBJ2-1	.	.	CSARGKGVASSYNEQFF	TGCAGTGCTAGAGGCAAAGGGGTAGCGAGCTCCTACAATGAGCAGTTCTTC